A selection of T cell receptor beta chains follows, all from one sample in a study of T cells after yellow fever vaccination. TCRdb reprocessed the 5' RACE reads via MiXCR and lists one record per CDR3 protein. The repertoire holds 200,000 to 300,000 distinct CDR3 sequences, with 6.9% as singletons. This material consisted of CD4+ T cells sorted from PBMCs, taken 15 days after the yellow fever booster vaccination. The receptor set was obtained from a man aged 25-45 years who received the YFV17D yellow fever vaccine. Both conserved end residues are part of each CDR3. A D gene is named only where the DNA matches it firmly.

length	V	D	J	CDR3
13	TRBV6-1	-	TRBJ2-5	CASRRQTQETQYF
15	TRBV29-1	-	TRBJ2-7	CSVELRGVPTYEQYF
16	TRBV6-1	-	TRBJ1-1	CASNSRGGTRDTEAFF
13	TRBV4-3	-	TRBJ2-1	CASSQTEGVEQFF
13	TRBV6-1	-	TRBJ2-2	CATQPRGPGELFF
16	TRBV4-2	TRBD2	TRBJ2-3	CASSQAGTSDTDTQYF
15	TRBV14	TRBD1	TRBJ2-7	CASSPPGTVAFGQYF
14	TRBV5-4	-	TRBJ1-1	CASSFGRGDTEAFF
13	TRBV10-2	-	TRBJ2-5	CATSRTHEEIQYF
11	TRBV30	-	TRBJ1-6	CACLWDLVLHF
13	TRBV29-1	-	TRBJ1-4	CSAGMGGDEKLFF
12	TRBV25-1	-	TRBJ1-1	CASSDWSTEAFF
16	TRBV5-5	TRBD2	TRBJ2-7	CASSETSGRASYEQYF
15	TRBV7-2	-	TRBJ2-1	CASSGSSGLVPEQFF
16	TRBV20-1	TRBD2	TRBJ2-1	CSASRTAGGVYNEQFF
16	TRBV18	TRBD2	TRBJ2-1	CASSPPSGSSYNEQFF
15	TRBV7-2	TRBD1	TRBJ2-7	CASSRGGSTVYEQYF
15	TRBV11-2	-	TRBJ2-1	CASSSRDGAYNEQFF
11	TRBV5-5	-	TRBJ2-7	CASSVGYEQYF
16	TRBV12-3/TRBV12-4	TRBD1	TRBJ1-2	CASSLTGGRLHYGYTF
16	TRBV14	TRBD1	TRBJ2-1	CASSQPGQGADNEQFF
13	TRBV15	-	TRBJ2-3	CATSREGPRGQYF
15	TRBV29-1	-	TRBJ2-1	CSVALGSRRNNEQFF
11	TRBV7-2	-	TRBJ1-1	CASSTDRKAFF
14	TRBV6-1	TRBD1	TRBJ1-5	CASLRDRGNQPQHF
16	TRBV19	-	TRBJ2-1	CASSPNDYSSYNEQFF
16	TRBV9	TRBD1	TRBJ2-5	CASSALQGAVSETQYF
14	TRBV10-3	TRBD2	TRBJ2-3	CATTGTSGGDTQYF
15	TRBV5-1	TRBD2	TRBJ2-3	CASSPGLAGSDTQYF
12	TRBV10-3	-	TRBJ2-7	CAISESVYEQYF
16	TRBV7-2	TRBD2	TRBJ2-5	CASSLGVAGEAETQYF
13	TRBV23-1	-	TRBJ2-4	CASSPVLKNIQYF
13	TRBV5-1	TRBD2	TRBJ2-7	CASGTSGAYEQYF
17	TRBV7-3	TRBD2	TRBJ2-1	CASSLRFDAGGPHEQFF
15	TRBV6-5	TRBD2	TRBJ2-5	CASSSSGRAKETQYF
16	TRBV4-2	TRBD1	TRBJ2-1	CASSRPGTGVYNEQFF
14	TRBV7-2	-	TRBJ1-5	CASSLATGYQPQHF